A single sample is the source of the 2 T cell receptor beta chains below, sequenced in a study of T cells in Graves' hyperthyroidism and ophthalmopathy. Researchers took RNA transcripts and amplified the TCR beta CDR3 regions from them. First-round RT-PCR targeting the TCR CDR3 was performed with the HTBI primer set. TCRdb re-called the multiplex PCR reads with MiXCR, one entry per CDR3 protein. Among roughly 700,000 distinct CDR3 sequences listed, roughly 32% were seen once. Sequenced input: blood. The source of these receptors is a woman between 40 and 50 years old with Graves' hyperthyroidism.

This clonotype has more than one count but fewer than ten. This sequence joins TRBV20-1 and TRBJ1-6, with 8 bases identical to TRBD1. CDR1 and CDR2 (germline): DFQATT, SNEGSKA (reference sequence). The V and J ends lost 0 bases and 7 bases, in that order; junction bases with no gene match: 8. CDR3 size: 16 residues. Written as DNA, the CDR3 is TGCAGTGCTAGAGATAAAGGACAGGGTTGGAATTCACCCCTCCACTTT. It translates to CSARDKGQGWNSPLHF.

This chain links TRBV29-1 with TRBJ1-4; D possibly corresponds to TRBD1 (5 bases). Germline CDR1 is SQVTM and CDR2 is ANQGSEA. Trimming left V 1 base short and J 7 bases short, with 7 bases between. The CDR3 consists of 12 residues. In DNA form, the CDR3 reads TGCAGCGTTGAAGCAGGGAGTGAAAAACTGTTTTTT. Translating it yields CSVEAGSEKLFF.